This T cell receptor beta chain was profiled in a study of T cell repertoires in cytomegalovirus infection. V was clipped by 2 bases and J by 5 bases, with 6 bases between them. Germline values: CDR1 MNHEY, CDR2 SVGAGI. This CDR3 region has 13 residues. This clonotype was observed many times. TCRdb processed the reads anew with MiXCR; each CDR3 protein has one entry. The sample has about 740,000 distinct CDR3 sequences; 35% to 45% are singletons. The chain has TRBV6-5 and TRBJ2-2; no clear D. The sample taken for sequencing was PBMCs. This TCR came from a human donor in good health (CMV status not recorded). Some clones in this sample may be carry-over from other donors' samples. CDR3 coding DNA: TGTGCCAGCAGTTACCGAACTACCGGGGAGCTGTTTTTT. The encoded protein is CASSYRTTGELFF.